The 20 T cell receptor beta chains in this list originate from one sample, sequenced in a study of breast tumors, draining lymph nodes, adjacent tissues (dated by TCRdb to the mid-2010s). Library construction relied on multiplex PCR. Instrument used: Illumina HiSeq 2000. In-frame beta chains were kept once TCRdb had trimmed the public reads at Q25 with fastp and called clones with MiXCR. Each entry merges the rows of one CDR3 protein and shows their most common DNA and genes. This sample has fewer than 200,000 distinct CDR3 sequences in its table, and about 30% of those were observed once. The ten largest account for around 4.1% of the sample. Lymph node samples came from the axillary draining lymph nodes of breast cancer patients. The sample taken for sequencing was axillary lymph node tissue. The receptors were sampled from a female donor with breast cancer. Some clones in this sample may be carry-over from other donors' samples.

This clonotype was seen ten or more times. The rearrangement joins TRBV4-2 to TRBJ2-5, with a possible D match to TRBD2 (5 bases). The CDR3 covers 15 residues. V lost 0 bases and J lost 2, with 10 bases in between. Germline V lookup: CDR1 LGHNA, CDR2 YNFKEQ. The CDR3 bases are TGTGCCAGCAGCCAAGAGGGAGCAACTCAAGAGACCCAGTACTTC. It translates to CASSQEGATQETQYF.

The sample holds many counts of this clonotype. The DNA for the CDR3 is TGTGCCAGCAGCTTAGCGAGGAGCGGGGGCGCACGGGAGACCCAGTACTTC. Translation gives CASSLARSGGARETQYF. The chain couples TRBV7-6 to TRBJ2-5, with TRBD2 identical over 8 bases. After removal of 0 bases from V and 5 bases from J, the junction contained 11 bases not matched to a gene. There are 17 residues in the CDR3. CDR1 is SGHVS, CDR2 FNYEAQ, per germline. The whole variable domain, filled in from reference TRBV7-6 and TRBJ2-5, reads GAGVSQSPRYKVTKRGQDVALRCDPISGHVSLYWYRQALGQGPEFLTYFNYEAQQDKSGLPNDRFSAERPEGSISTLTIQRTEQRDSAMYRCASSLARSGGARETQYFGPGTRLLVL.

In this sample, this clonotype turned up many times. V gene TRBV9 combines with J gene TRBJ1-3; no firm D call. The germline V and J ends were trimmed by 5 bases and 4 bases, with 7 bases remaining between them. The CDR3 consists of 12 residues. The V gene's germline CDR1 is SGDLS and CDR2 YYNGEE. CDR3 DNA sequence: TGTGCCAGCAGGTCCCCAGGAAACACCATATATTTT. Its translation: CASRSPGNTIYF. The full variable domain, completed using reference TRBV9 and TRBJ1-3, is DSGVTQTPKHLITATGQRVTLRCSPRSGDLSVYWYQQSLDQGLQFLIQYYNGEERAKGNILERFSAQQFPDLHSELNLSSLELGDSALYFCASRSPGNTIYFGEGSWLTVV.

Comments on this clonotype: A much larger clonotype is one base distant, so this may be a read error. It is likely a read error, because the conserved phenylalanine at the end of the CDR3 is missing. CDR3 nucleotides: TGTGCCAGCAAGAGGCGATATAATTCACCCCTCCACCTT. Its translation: CASKRRYNSPLHL. The gene calls are TRBV6-2 or TRBV6-3 and TRBJ1-6; D gene unclear. The CDR3 length is 13 residues. Between the trimmed V and J ends, which lost 7 bases and 4 bases, there was a span of 8 bases. Germline V CDR1 and CDR2: MNHEY, SVGEGT.

This clonotype was detected many times. The chain carries TRBV20-1 and TRBJ2-3; tentative D call: TRBD1 (6 bases). Germline assignment: CDR1 DFQATT and CDR2 SNEGSKA (reference sequence). The CDR3 totals 15 residues. V lost 0 bases and J lost 2, with 12 bases in between. In nucleotides, the CDR3 is TGCAGTGCTAGAGACATACAGGGAACCACAGATACGCAGTATTTT. It is translated as CSARDIQGTTDTQYF.

This clonotype has a handful of counts. It may be a read error: a sequence one base away is much more abundant. V is TRBV7-3 and J is TRBJ2-5; D perhaps matches TRBD2 (6 bases). CDR1 SGHTA and CDR2 FQGTGA come from the germline V gene. The CDR3 is 15 amino acids. The CDR3 loop reads CASSLRLEGRETQHF. The CDR3 DNA sequence: TGTGCCAGCAGCCTTAGACTAGAAGGTCGAGAGACCCAGCACTTC. The full variable domain, with the rest looked up from reference TRBV7-3 and TRBJ2-5, is GAGVSQTPSNKVTEKGKYVELRCDPISGHTALYWYRQSLGQGPEFLIYFQGTGAADDSGLPNDRFFAVRPEGSVSTLKIQRTERGDSAVYLCASSLRLEGRETQHFGPGTRLLVL.

This clonotype was found many times. The chain couples TRBV5-1 to TRBJ1-6; the match to TRBD1 covers 8 bases. The germline V gene encodes CDR1 SGHRS and CDR2 YFSETQ. The V gene end was trimmed by 8 bases and the J gene end by 9 bases; junction bases not matched to a gene: 19. This CDR3 is built from 17 residues. The DNA for the CDR3 is TGCGCCAGTTACCGAAATCACCCGACAGGGGAGGGTTCACCCCTCCACTTT. Translating it yields CASYRNHPTGEGSPLHF.

This clonotype was detected a few times. A single base separates this from a much larger clone, so it may be a read error. The chain carries TRBV19 and TRBJ2-2, with 11 bases fitting TRBD1. This CDR3 is built from 14 residues. CDR1 LNHDA and CDR2 SQIVND come from the germline V gene (reference sequence). The CDR3 nucleotides read TGTGCCAGTAGTAGGACAGGGGGCGGCGGGGAGCTGTCTTTT. It encodes CASSRTGGGGELSF.

The chain has TRBV14 and TRBJ1-6; 8 nucleotides agree with TRBD1. Germline V gene sequence: CDR1 SGHDN, CDR2 FVKESK. Unmatched junction bases numbered 1, after V lost 2 bases and J lost 10 bases. The CDR3 runs 13 residues. The CDR3 here is CASSQRQGSPLHF. The CDR3 bases are TGTGCCAGCAGCCAACGACAGGGGTCACCCCTCCACTTT.

This clonotype occurred many times. The rearrangement joins TRBV2 to TRBJ1-2; 9 bases line up with TRBD1. Looked up from germline, CDR1 is SNHLY and CDR2 is FYNNEI. CDR3 length: 15 amino acids. Unmatched junction bases numbered 12, after V lost 8 bases and J lost 5 bases. This CDR3 is CASLPGQGVLYGYTF. Written as DNA, the CDR3 is TGTGCCAGCCTTCCGGGACAGGGAGTTTTGTATGGCTACACCTTC.

The chain links TRBV12-3 or TRBV12-4 to TRBJ1-5; the match to TRBD1 covers 9 bases. The CDR3 has 15 amino acids. V lost 6 bases to trimming and J lost 5 bases; unmatched junction nucleotides: 8. CDR3 DNA sequence: TGTGCCAGCAGCCCAGGGACAGGGCTCGATCAGCCCCAGCATTTT. This sequence encodes CASSPGTGLDQPQHF.

The table lists this clonotype with many counts. The rearrangement uses TRBV20-1 and TRBJ2-1; D not resolved. Germline V gene sequence: CDR1 DFQATT, CDR2 SNEGSKA (reference sequence). CDR3 size: 13 residues. The germline V and J ends were trimmed by 0 bases and 5 bases, with 8 bases remaining between them. The CDR3 DNA follows: TGCAGTGCTAGAGATGCGGCGGACAATGAGCAGTTCTTC. This codes for CSARDAADNEQFF.

This clonotype was counted ten times or more. The chain recombines TRBV20-1 with TRBJ2-1; 10 nucleotides match TRBD2. Looked up from germline, CDR1 is DFQATT and CDR2 is SNEGSKA (reference sequence). CDR3 length: 15 amino acids. Trimming took 1 base from V and 4 from J; bases not matched to a gene: 4. The CDR3 bases are TGCAGTGCTAGAGCAAATAGCGGGGGGTACAATGAGCAGTTCTTC. Protein sequence: CSARANSGGYNEQFF.

This clonotype was counted ten times or more. The chain joins TRBV20-1 to TRBJ2-1; the match to TRBD2 covers 11 bases. CDR3 length equals 16 residues. Germline lookup yields CDR1 DFQATT and CDR2 SNEGSKA (reference sequence). V dropped 0 bases and J dropped 4; count of bases not matched to a gene: 5. CDR3 residues: CSARDPGTSGYNEQFF. The CDR3 nucleotides are TGCAGTGCTAGAGACCCCGGGACTAGCGGTTACAATGAGCAGTTCTTC.

In this sample, this clonotype turned up many times. The chain links TRBV5-5 to TRBJ1-2, with TRBD1 matching over 7 bases. The CDR3 has 15 residues. Germline CDR1 reads SGHKS; CDR2 reads YYEKEE (reference sequence). Trimming cost V 1 base and J 4 bases; bases outside gene matches: 7. CDR3 bases: TGTGCCAGCAGCTTGAGGCAGGGGGAAGTCTATGGCTACACCTTC. Its translation is CASSLRQGEVYGYTF.

This clonotype was observed at least ten times. V gene TRBV11-3 combines with J gene TRBJ2-7, with D perhaps given as TRBD1 or TRBD2 (6 bases each). The CDR3 is 15 residues long. The ends were cut back, 6 bases at V and 1 base at J, with 16 bases in the middle. The germline CDR1 and CDR2 sequences are SGHNT and YENEEA. DNA for the CDR3: TGTGCCAGCAGATCGGGGGCTAGCGCTTCCTACGAGCAGTACTTC. It translates to CASRSGASASYEQYF.

In its sample, this clonotype was seen a few times. The V call is TRBV27, the J call TRBJ2-7; TRBD2 matches at 8 bases. Germline CDR1 MNHEY, CDR2 SMNVEV (reference sequence). The CDR3 is 13 residues long. The V gene end was trimmed by 6 bases and the J gene end by 3 bases; junction bases not matched to a gene: 4. In DNA, the CDR3 is TGTGCCAGCAGACGGGCGGGAGGCTACGAGCAGTACTTC. It codes for CASRRAGGYEQYF.

The sample holds many counts of this clonotype. The J gene is TRBJ2-1, the V gene TRBV2; tentative D call: TRBD1 (6 bases). Looked up from germline, CDR1 is SNHLY and CDR2 is FYNNEI. The CDR3 runs to 15 residues. V was cut by 3 bases and J by 10 bases, with 19 bases left in between. Here the CDR3 reads CASSEAQGPGKEQFF. The CDR3 region has the DNA TGTGCCAGCAGTGAGGCACAGGGACCAGGGAAGGAGCAGTTCTTC.

In its sample, this clonotype was seen a few times. This rearrangement joins TRBV9 to TRBJ1-1; D perhaps matches TRBD1 (6 bases). Per germline, CDR1 SGDLS and CDR2 YYNGEE. Trimming removed 3 bases at V and 5 bases at J, with 11 bases between. CDR3 length: 13 residues. The CDR3 DNA reads TGTGCCAGCAGCGAGGGGGGAGGGACTGAAGCTTTCTTT. This codes for CASSEGGGTEAFF.

Note on this clonotype: A much larger clone differs by one base, so this may be a read error. V gene TRBV12-3 or TRBV12-4 combines with J gene TRBJ2-7; D remains unclear. V was cut by 2 bases and J by 0 bases, with 14 bases left in between. The CDR3 sequence is 16 residues long. The CDR3 bases are TGTGCCAGCAGTTTAAGTGTGAGACTCCACTCCTACGAGCAGTACTTC. It encodes CASSLSVRLHSYEQYF.